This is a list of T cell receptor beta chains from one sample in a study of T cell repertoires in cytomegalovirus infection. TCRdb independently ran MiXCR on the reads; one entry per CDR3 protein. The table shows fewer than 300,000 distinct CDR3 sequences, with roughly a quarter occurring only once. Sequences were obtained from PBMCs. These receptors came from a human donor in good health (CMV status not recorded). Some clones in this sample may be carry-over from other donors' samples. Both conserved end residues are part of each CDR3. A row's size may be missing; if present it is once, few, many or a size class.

CDR3: CASSEGPSWPQHF; size: .; J: TRBJ1-5; V: TRBV7-2
CDR3: CASKGSSYNEQFF; size: few; J: TRBJ2-1; V: TRBV19
CDR3: CASSPRPAGTYEQYF; size: .; J: TRBJ2-7; V: TRBV7-3
CDR3: CASSYLGKSTDTQYF; size: .; J: TRBJ2-3; V: TRBV6-6
CDR3: CASSLGIGRGDETQYF; size: many; J: TRBJ2-5; V: TRBV7-2
CDR3: CASSLALLTGELFF; size: many; J: TRBJ2-2; V: TRBV7-2
CDR3: CAAGQGWNTEAFF; size: .; J: TRBJ1-1; V: TRBV19
CDR3: CASSDQGRLYEQYF; size: few; J: TRBJ2-7; V: TRBV7-9
CDR3: CAWRHTGPKNIQYF; size: few; J: TRBJ2-4; V: TRBV30
CDR3: CATRDRINQETQYF; size: .; J: TRBJ2-5; V: TRBV10-3
CDR3: CASSYRTGILDTQYF; size: many; J: TRBJ2-3; V: TRBV12-3/TRBV12-4
CDR3: CSVVQGNQPQHF; size: few; J: TRBJ1-5; V: TRBV29-1